Sequencing of this T cell receptor (beta chain) was carried out in a study of CD8 T cells in Susac syndrome. The V end lost 1 base, the J end lost 5 bases, and 14 bases lay between the germline ends. The CDR3 has 15 amino acids. Germline CDR1 reads MNHNS; CDR2 reads SASEGT. Sequencing targeted TCR beta in T cells from blood (CD8+ and CD4+). The multiple sclerosis controls were treatment-naive patients, and their relapsing-remitting disease was stable or active. Findings and caveats of the study: As the study acknowledged, the number of individuals in its TCR sequencing and HLA analysis was relatively small.

An input of 0.5 to 1 ug of RNA was subjected to reverse transcription using random hexamers. It was immunoSEQ multiplex PCR that amplified TCR beta CDR3 across 54 Vbeta and 13 Jbeta. Each CDR3 protein is one row after TCRdb ran MiXCR on the immunoSEQ multiplex PCR reads. The sample lists about 200,000 distinct CDR3 sequences, roughly 92% occurring once. Of note for this clonotype: The antigen remains undetermined.

The clonotype comes from a human donor with multiple sclerosis. The material sequenced was CD8+ T cells from PBMCs. The rearrangement links TRBV6-1 to TRBJ2-5; perhaps TRBD1 as D (6 bases). CDR3 sequence: CASSEDRDGEETQYF. In nucleotides, the CDR3 is TGTGCCAGCAGTGAAGACAGGGACGGCGAGGAGACCCAGTACTTC.